This TCR beta chain came from a study of post-analysis software for immune sequencing data. The overall study: The disease courses spanned relapsing-remitting, secondary progressive and progressive-relapsing forms of multiple sclerosis. Whole-study results and caveats: The study found TRBV5-6, TRBV5-1 and TRBV20-1 among several TRBV segments more frequent in patients than controls.

Libraries were made from TCR beta cDNA, and they carried unique molecular identifiers. TCRdb reprocessed the PCR reads with MiXCR, giving one entry per CDR3 protein. The sample lists roughly 430,000 distinct CDR3 sequences; approximately 38% were seen once. Concerning this clonotype itself: Its target is unknown.

Germline CDR1 and CDR2: MNHNS and SASEGT. With 2 bases removed from V and 7 bases from J, the gap between germline ends came to 18 bases. The CDR3 spans 17 residues. The J gene is TRBJ1-6, the V gene TRBV6-1, with D perhaps TRBD1 (5 bases). This clonotype was sampled from a girl aged 2 to 9 with multiple sclerosis. The specimen sequenced was blood. CDR3 in DNA: TGTGCCAGCAGTGAACAGCGGGTTACGCGGGGGAATTCACCCCTCCACTTT. Translated, it gives CASSEQRVTRGNSPLHF.